This T cell receptor beta chain is drawn from a study of T cell responses to AZD1222 COVID-19 vaccine. Across the study: Combined were second doses at about 4 or about 12 weeks.

A word on this clone: Its specificity is not known.

This CDR3 comprises 14 residues. V was trimmed by 0 bases and J by 0 bases, leaving 4 bases between them. Germline-derived CDR1 and CDR2 are KGHSH and LQKENI. Assay: immunoSEQ multiplex PCR; the TCRdb copy retains only in-frame clones and omits some. The profile covers 50,000 to 65,000 clones, with around 90% appearing a single time and approximately 4.9% taken by the ten largest. Study-wide points: Repertoire sampling was restricted to post-peak T cell response timepoints. Vaccination with two AZD1222 doses was followed by a rise in Spike-specific TCR breadth and depth. A mostly white British donor set with more females was recruited, and clonal diversity was possibly underestimated.

This specimen was peripheral blood, taken on day 0 of AZD1222 vaccination. This receptor was obtained from an adult in good health. The chain is built from TRBV18 and TRBJ2-3; D ambiguous. The CDR3 nucleotides are TGTGCCAGCTCACCACCGATAAGCACAGATACGCAGTATTTT. The encoded protein is CASSPPISTDTQYF.